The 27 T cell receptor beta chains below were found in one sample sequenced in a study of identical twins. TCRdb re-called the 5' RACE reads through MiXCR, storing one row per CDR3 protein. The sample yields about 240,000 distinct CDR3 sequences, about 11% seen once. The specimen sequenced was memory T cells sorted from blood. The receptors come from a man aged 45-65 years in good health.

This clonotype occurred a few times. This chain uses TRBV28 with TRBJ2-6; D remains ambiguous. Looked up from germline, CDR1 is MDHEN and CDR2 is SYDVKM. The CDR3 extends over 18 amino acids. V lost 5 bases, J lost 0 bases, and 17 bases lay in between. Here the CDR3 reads CASSVDQNPSSGANVLTF. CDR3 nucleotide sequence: TGTGCCAGCAGTGTAGACCAGAATCCGAGCTCTGGGGCCAACGTCCTGACTTTC. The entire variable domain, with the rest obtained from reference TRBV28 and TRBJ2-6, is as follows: DVKVTQSSRYLVKRTGEKVFLECVQDMDHENMFWYRQDPGLGLRLIYFSYDVKMKEKGDIPEGYSVSREKKERFSLILESASTNQTSMYLCASSVDQNPSSGANVLTFGAGSRLTVL.

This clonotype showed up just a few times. CDR3 in amino acids: CASSYRGFNTGELFF. CDR3 in DNA: TGTGCCAGCAGCTACAGGGGTTTCAACACCGGGGAGCTGTTTTTT. This rearrangement joins TRBV7-8 to TRBJ2-2, with TRBD1 matching over 7 bases. J was trimmed by 2 bases and V by 4 bases; bases with no gene match: 4. Germline CDR1 is SGHVS and CDR2 is FQNEAQ. This CDR3 has 15 residues.

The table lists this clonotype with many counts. Here the CDR3 reads CSATSGRKGVHNEQFF. The DNA of the CDR3 is TGCAGTGCTACTAGCGGGAGAAAGGGGGTCCACAATGAGCAGTTCTTC. The chain recombines TRBV20-1 with TRBJ2-1, with 10 bases aligning to TRBD2. J lost 5 bases, V lost 4 bases, and 11 bases had no gene match. Germline V gene data show CDR1 as DFQATT and CDR2 as SNEGSKA (reference sequence). There are 16 residues in the CDR3.

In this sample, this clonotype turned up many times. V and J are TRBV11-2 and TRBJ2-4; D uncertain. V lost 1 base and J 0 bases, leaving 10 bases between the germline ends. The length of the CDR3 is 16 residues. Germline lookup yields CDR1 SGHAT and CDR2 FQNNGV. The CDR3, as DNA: TGTGCCAGCAGCTTAGGGTCGGCAGTAGCCAAAAACATTCAGTACTTC. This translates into CASSLGSAVAKNIQYF.

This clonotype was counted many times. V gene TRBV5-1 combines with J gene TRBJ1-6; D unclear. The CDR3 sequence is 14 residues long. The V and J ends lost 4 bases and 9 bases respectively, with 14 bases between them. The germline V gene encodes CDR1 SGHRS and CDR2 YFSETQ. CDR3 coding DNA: TGCGCCAGCAGCACCGGGCCTTCAGGTTCACCCCTCCACTTT. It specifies CASSTGPSGSPLHF.

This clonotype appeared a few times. For the CDR3, the DNA is TGTGCCACCAGCACCACCAGGGTCTCTGGAAACACCATATATTTT. It yields the protein CATSTTRVSGNTIYF. The chain recombines TRBV15 with TRBJ1-3, with D maybe TRBD1 (5 bases). The V and J ends lost 4 bases and 0 bases respectively, with 10 bases between them. This CDR3 contains 15 residues. Germline CDR1 is LNHNV and CDR2 is YYDKDF (reference sequence).

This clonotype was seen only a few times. CDR3 loop: CASSPNPMDSGPIQETQYF. CDR3 DNA: TGTGCCAGCTCACCAAATCCGATGGACAGCGGGCCGATACAAGAGACCCAGTACTTC. The chain recombines TRBV18 with TRBJ2-5; D is possibly TRBD1 or TRBD2 (6 bases each). The germline CDR1 and CDR2 sequences are KGHSH and LQKENI. V dropped 2 bases and J dropped 2 bases, with 24 bases sitting between them. This CDR3 is 19 amino acids long.

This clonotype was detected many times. CDR3 loop: CASSFFSRFTDTQYF. The CDR3 bases are TGTGCCAGCAGTTTCTTCTCGAGATTCACAGATACGCAGTATTTT. V and J are TRBV28 and TRBJ2-3; no firm D call. The CDR3 covers 15 residues. Germline CDR1 MDHEN, CDR2 SYDVKM. V was shortened by 3 bases and J by 2 bases, with 12 bases between the two germline ends. Looking up the rest from reference TRBV28 and TRBJ2-3 gives the full variable domain: DVKVTQSSRYLVKRTGEKVFLECVQDMDHENMFWYRQDPGLGLRLIYFSYDVKMKEKGDIPEGYSVSREKKERFSLILESASTNQTSMYLCASSFFSRFTDTQYFGPGTRLTVL.

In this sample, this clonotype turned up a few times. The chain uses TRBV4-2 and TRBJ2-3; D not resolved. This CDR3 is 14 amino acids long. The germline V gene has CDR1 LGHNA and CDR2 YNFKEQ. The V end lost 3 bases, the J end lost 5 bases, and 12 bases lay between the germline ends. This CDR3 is CASSHGLGVDTQYF. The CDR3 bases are TGTGCCAGCAGCCATGGGCTTGGGGTAGATACGCAGTATTTT.

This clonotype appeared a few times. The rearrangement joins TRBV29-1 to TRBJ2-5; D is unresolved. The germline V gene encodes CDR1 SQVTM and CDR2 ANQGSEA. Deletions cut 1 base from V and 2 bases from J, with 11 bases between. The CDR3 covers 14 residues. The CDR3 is CSVEALANQETQYF. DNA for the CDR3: TGCAGCGTTGAAGCTCTGGCAAATCAAGAGACCCAGTACTTC. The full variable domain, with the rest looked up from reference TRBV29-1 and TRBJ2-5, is SAVISQKPSRDICQRGTSLTIQCQVDSQVTMMFWYRQQPGQSLTLIATANQGSEATYESGFVIDKFPISRPNLTFSTLTVSNMSPEDSSIYLCSVEALANQETQYFGPGTRLLVL.

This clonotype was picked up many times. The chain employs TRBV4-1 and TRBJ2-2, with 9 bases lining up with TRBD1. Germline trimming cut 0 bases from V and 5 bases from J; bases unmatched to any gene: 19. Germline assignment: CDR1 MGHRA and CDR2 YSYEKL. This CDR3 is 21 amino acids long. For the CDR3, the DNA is TGCGCCAGCAGCCAAGAAAAGGGTCGGACAGGGGTTTTTGGAAGTACCGGGGAGCTGTTTTTT. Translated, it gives CASSQEKGRTGVFGSTGELFF.

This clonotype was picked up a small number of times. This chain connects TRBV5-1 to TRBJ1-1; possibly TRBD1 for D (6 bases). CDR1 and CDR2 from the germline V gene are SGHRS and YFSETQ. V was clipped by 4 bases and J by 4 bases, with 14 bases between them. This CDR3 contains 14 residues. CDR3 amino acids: CASSGGGLITEAFF. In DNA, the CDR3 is TGCGCCAGCAGCGGGGGGGGCTTGATCACTGAAGCTTTCTTT. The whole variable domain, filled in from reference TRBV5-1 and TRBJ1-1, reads KAGVTQTPRYLIKTRGQQVTLSCSPISGHRSVSWYQQTPGQGLQFLFEYFSETQRNKGNFPGRFSGRQFSNSRSEMNVSTLELGDSALYLCASSGGGLITEAFFGQGTRLTVV.

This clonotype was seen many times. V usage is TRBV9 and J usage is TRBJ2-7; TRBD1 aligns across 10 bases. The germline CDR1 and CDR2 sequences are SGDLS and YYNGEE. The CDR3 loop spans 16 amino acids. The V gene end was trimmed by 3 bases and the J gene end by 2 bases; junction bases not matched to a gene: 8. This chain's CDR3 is CASSASPGTGAYEQYF. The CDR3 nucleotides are TGTGCCAGCAGCGCCTCTCCCGGGACAGGGGCCTACGAGCAGTACTTC.

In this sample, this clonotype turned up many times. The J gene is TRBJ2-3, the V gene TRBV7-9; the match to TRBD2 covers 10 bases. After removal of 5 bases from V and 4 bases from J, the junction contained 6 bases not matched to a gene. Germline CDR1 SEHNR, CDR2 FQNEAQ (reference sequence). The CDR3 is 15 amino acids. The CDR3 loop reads CASSPSSGSADTQYF. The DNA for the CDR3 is TGTGCCAGCAGCCCATCTAGCGGGAGTGCAGATACGCAGTATTTT.

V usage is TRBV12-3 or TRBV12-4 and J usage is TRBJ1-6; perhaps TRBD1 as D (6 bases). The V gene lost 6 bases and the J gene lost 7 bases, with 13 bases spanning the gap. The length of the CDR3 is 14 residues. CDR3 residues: CASRFGQLNSPLHF. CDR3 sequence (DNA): TGTGCCAGCAGATTCGGACAGCTAAATTCACCCCTCCACTTT.

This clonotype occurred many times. CDR3 protein: CASSPLLGERPRYSGANVLTF. The CDR3 DNA reads as TGTGCCAGCAGCCCCTTACTTGGTGAACGTCCCCGATATTCTGGGGCCAACGTCCTGACTTTC. The chain employs TRBV28 and TRBJ2-6, with D uncertain. The CDR3 extends over 21 amino acids. Germline CDR1 MDHEN, CDR2 SYDVKM. V lost 6 bases, J lost 1 base, and 28 bases lay in between.

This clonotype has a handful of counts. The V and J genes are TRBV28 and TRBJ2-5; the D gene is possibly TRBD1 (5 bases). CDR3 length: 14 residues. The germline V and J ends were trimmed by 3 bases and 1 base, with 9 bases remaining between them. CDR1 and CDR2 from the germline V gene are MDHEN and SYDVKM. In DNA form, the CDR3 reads TGTGCCAGCAGTTTTGTGGGGCCCCAAGAGACCCAGTACTTC. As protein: CASSFVGPQETQYF.

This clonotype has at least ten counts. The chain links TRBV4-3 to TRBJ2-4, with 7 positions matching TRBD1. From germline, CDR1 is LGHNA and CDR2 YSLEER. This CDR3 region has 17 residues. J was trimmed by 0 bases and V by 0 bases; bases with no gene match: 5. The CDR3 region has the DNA TGCGCCAGCAGCCAAGATCACGGGACAGTAGCCAAAAACATTCAGTACTTC. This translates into CASSQDHGTVAKNIQYF.

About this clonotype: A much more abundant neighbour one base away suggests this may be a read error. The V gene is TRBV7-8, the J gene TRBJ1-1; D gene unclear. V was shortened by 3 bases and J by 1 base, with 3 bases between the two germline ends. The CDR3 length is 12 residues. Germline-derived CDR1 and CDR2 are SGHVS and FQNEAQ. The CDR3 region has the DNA TGTGCCAGCAGCTTGACGAACACTGAAGCTTTCTTT. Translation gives CASSLTNTEAFF. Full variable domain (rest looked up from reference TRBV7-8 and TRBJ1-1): GAGVSQSPRYKVAKRGQDVALRCDPISGHVSLFWYQQALGQGPEFLTYFQNEAQLDKSGLPSDRFFAERPEGSVSTLKIQRTQQEDSAVYLCASSLTNTEAFFGQGTRLTVV.

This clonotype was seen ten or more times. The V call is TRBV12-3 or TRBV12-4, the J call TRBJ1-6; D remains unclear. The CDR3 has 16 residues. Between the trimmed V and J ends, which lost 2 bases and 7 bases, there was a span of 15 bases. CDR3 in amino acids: CASSLRLRDVNSPLHF. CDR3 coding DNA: TGTGCCAGCAGTTTAAGGTTGAGAGACGTGAATTCACCCCTCCACTTT.

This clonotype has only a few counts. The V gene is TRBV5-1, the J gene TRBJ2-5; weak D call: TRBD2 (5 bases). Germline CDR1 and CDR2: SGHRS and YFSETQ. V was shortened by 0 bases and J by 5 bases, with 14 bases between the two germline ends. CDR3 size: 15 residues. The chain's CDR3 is CASSLVPGIGETQYF. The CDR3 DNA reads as TGCGCCAGCAGCTTGGTACCGGGGATCGGGGAGACCCAGTACTTC.

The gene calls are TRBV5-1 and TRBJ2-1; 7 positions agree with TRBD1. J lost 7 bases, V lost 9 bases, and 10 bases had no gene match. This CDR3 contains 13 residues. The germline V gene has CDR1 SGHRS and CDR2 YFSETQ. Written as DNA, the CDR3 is TGCGCCACCAGGGACAGAGCGCGAAATGAGCAGTTCTTC. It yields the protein CATRDRARNEQFF.

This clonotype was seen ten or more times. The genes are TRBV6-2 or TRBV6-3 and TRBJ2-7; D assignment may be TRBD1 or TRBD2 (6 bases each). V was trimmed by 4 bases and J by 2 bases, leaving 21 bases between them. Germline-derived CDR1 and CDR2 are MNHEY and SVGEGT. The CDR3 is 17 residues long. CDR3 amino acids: CASSSLYYGGNTYEQYF. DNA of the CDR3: TGTGCCAGCAGTTCCCTCTACTACGGGGGCAACACCTACGAGCAGTACTTC.

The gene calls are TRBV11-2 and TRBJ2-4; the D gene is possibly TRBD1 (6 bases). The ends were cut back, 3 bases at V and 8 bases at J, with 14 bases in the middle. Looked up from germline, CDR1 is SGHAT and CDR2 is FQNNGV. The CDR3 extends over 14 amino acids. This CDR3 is CASSFGRGRDIQYF. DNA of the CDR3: TGTGCCAGCAGCTTTGGCAGGGGTAGAGACATTCAGTACTTC.

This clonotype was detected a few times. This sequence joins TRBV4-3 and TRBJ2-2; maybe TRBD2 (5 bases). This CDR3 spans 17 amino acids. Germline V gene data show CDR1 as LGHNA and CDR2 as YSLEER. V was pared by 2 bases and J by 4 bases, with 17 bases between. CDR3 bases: TGCGCCAGCAGCCAACAACCCCCTAGCCGTGGCACCGGGGAGCTGTTTTTT. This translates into CASSQQPPSRGTGELFF.

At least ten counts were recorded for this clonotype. CDR3 DNA: TGCGCCAGCAGCTCCCCCGGGACTAGCGGGGAGACCCAGTACTTC. The encoded protein is CASSSPGTSGETQYF. This sequence joins TRBV4-1 and TRBJ2-5, with 12 bases lining up with TRBD2. The CDR3 spans 15 residues. The J segment lost 5 bases and the V segment lost 5 bases, leaving 6 bases of the junction unmatched. Germline V lookup: CDR1 MGHRA, CDR2 YSYEKL.

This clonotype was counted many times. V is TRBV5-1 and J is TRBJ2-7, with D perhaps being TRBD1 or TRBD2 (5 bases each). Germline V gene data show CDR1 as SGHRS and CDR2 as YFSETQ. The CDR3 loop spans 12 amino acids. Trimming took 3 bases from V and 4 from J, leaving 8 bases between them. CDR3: CASSWGRYEQYF. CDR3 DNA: TGCGCCAGCAGCTGGGGACGGTACGAGCAGTACTTC.